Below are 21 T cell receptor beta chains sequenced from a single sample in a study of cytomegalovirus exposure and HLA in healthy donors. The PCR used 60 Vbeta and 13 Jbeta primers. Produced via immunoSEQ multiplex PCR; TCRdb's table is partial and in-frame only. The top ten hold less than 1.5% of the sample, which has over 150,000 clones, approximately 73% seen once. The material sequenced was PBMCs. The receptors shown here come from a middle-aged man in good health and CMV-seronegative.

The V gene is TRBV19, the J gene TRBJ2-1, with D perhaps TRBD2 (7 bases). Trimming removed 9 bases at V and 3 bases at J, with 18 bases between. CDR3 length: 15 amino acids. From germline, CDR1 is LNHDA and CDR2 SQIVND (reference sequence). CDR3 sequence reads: CASSWGGALYNEQFF. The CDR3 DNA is TGTGCCAGCAGTTGGGGGGGGGCACTCTACAATGAGCAGTTCTTC.

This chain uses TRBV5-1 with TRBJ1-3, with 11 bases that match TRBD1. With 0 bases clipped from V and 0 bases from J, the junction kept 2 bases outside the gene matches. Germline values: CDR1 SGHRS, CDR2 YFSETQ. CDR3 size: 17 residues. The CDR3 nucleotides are TGCGCCAGCAGCTTGGGGACAGGGGGCTTCTCTGGAAACACCATATATTTT. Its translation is CASSLGTGGFSGNTIYF.

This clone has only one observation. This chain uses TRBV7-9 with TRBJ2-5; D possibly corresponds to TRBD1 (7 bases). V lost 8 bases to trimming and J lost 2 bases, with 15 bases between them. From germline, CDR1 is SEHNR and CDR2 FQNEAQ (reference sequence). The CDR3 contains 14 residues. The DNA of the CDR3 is TGTGCCAGCGCCAGGGGGGACACGCAAGAGACCCAGTACTTC. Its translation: CASARGDTQETQYF.

The DNA for the CDR3 is TGCGCCAGCAGCTCGAGAGTCCCGGGACTAGCGGGGAACACAGATACGCAGTATTTT. This translates into CASSSRVPGLAGNTDTQYF. The V call is TRBV5-1, the J call TRBJ2-3; 13 bases map to TRBD2. Looked up from germline, CDR1 is SGHRS and CDR2 is YFSETQ. The junction had 12 bases not matched to a gene; V was cut back by 3 bases and J by 2 bases. This CDR3 has 19 amino acids.

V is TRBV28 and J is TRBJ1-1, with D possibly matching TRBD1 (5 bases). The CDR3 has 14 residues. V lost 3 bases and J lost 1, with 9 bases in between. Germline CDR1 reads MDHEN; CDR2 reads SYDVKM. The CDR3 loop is CASSLGLKNTEAFF. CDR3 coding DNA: TGTGCCAGCAGTTTGGGACTAAAGAACACTGAAGCTTTCTTT.

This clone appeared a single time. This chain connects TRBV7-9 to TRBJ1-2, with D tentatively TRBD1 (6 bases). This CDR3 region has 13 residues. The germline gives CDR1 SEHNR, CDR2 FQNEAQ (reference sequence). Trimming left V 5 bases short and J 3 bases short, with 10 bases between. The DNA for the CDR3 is TGTGCCAGCAGCACTAACAGGGACTATGGCTACACCTTC. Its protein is CASSTNRDYGYTF.

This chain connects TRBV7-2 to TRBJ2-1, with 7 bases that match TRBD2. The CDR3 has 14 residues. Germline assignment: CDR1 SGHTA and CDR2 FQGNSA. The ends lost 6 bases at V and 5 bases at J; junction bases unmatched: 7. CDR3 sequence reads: CASRPGGGDNEQFF. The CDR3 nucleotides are TGTGCCAGCAGACCCGGGGGAGGGGACAATGAGCAGTTCTTC.

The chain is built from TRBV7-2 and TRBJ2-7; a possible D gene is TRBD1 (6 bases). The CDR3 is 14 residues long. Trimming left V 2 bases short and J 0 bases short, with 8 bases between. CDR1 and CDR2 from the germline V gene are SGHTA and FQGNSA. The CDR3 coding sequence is TGTGCCAGCAGCTTACAGGGGAGCTCCTACGAGCAGTACTTC. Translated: CASSLQGSSYEQYF.

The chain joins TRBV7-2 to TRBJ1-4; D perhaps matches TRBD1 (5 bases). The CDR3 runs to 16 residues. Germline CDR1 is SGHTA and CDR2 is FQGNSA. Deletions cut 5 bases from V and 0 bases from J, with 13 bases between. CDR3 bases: TGTGCCAGCAGCCCTCGGCAGGGAACAACTAATGAAAAACTGTTTTTT. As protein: CASSPRQGTTNEKLFF.

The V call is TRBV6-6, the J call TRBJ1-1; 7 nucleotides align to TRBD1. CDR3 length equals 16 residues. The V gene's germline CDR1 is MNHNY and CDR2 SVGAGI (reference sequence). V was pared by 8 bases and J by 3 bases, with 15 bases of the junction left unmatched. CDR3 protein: CASGRWRGQKDTEAFF. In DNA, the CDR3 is TGTGCCAGCGGGCGCTGGAGGGGGCAGAAGGACACTGAAGCTTTCTTT.

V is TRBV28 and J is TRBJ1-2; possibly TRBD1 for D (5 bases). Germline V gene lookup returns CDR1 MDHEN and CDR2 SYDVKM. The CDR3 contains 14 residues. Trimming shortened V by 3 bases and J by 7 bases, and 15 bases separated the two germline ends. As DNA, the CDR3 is TGTGCCAGCAGTTTTTCACAGGCGCCCGGTGGCTACACCTTC. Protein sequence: CASSFSQAPGGYTF.

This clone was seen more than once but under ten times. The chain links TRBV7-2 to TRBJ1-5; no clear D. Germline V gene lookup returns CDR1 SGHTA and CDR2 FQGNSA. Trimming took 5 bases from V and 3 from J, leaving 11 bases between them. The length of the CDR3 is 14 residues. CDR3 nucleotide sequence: TGTGCCAGCAGCCCCCGGGGTGACAATCAGCCCCAGCATTTT. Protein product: CASSPRGDNQPQHF.

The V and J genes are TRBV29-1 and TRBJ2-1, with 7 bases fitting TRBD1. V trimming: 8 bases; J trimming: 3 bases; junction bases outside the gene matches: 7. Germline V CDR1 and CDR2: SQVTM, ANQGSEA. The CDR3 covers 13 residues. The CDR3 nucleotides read TGCAGCCTTCGACAGGGCCTCTACAATGAGCAGTTCTTC. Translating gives CSLRQGLYNEQFF.

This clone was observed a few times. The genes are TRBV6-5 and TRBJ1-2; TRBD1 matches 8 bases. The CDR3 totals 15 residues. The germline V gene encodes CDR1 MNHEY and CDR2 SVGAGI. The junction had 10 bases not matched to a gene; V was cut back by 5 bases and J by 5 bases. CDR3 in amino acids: CASSPRDRFFYGYTF. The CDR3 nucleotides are TGTGCCAGCAGTCCTAGGGACAGGTTCTTTTATGGCTACACCTTC.

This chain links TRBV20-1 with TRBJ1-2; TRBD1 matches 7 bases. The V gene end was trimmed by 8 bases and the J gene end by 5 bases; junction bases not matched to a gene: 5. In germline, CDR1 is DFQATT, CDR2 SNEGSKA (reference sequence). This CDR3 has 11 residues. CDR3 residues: CSTNRGYGYTF. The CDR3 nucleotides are TGCAGTACGAACAGGGGTTATGGCTACACCTTC.

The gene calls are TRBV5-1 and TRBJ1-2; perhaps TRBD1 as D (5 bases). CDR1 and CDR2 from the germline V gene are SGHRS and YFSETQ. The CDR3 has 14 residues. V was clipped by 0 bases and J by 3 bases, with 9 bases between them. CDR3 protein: CASSLGQSHYGYTF. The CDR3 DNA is TGCGCCAGCAGCTTGGGACAGTCCCACTATGGCTACACCTTC.

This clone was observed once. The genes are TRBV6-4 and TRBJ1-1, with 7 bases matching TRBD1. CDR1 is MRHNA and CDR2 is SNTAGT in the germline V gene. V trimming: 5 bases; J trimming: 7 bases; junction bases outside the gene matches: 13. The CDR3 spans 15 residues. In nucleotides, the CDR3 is TGTGCCAGCAGTCCAAACCCGGGACAGAGGGTTGAAGCTTTCTTT. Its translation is CASSPNPGQRVEAFF.

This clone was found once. The chain's CDR3 is CASSQTQSLNTEAFF. The CDR3 nucleotides read TGCGCCAGCAGCCAAACACAGTCCTTGAACACTGAAGCTTTCTTT. The chain joins TRBV4-3 to TRBJ1-1; no firm D call. Germline CDR1 LGHNA, CDR2 YSLEER. The length of the CDR3 is 15 residues. Trimming removed 2 bases at V and 0 bases at J, with 10 bases between.

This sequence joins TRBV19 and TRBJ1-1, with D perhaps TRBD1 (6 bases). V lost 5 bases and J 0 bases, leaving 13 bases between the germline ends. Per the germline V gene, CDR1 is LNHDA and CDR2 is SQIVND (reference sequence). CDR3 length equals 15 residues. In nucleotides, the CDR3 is TGTGCCAGTAGTGGCCGGACAGTAATGAACACTGAAGCTTTCTTT. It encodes CASSGRTVMNTEAFF.

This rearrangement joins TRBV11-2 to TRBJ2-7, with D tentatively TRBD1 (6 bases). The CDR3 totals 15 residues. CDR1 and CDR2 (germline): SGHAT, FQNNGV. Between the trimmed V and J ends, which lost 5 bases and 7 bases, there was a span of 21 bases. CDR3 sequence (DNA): TGTGCCAGCAGCCTGGTGGGTCAGGGGCTGGATGAGCAGTACTTC. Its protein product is CASSLVGQGLDEQYF.

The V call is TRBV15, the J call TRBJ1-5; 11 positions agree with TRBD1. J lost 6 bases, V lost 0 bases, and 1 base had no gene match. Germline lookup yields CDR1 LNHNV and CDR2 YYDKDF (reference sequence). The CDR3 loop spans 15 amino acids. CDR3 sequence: CATSREGTGGQPQHF. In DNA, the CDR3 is TGTGCCACCAGCAGAGAAGGGACAGGGGGTCAGCCCCAGCATTTT.